Listed below are T cell receptor beta chains from one sample, sequenced in a study of cytomegalovirus exposure and HLA in healthy donors. Sequencing used immunoSEQ multiplex PCR; TCRdb keeps in-frame clones, though not all of them. The profile shows 100,000 to 120,000 clones, roughly four fifths of them singletons. Sequenced: PBMCs. The receptors come from a woman in her 30s in good health and CMV-seronegative. The CDR3 runs from the conserved cysteine through the conserved F or W. Fields, in order: D gene, CDR3 length, clone size, J gene, V gene, CDR3 protein, CDR3 DNA. A D gene is named only where the DNA matches it firmly. The size field is filled for only some rows; it gives once, few, many or a size class.

d_call: TRBD2; cdr3_length: 15; clone_size: NA; j_call: TRBJ2-7; v_call: TRBV2; cdr3_aa: CASSARWTSRHEQYF; cdr3_nt: TGTGCCAGCAGTGCCCGATGGACTAGCCGGCACGAGCAGTACTTC
d_call: TRBD2; cdr3_length: 15; clone_size: NA; j_call: TRBJ2-7; v_call: TRBV7-8; cdr3_aa: CASSLDRGVTYEQYF; cdr3_nt: TGTGCCAGCAGCTTAGATCGGGGGGTAACCTACGAGCAGTACTTC
d_call: TRBD1; cdr3_length: 13; clone_size: few; j_call: TRBJ1-1; v_call: TRBV5-1; cdr3_aa: CASSSQGVAEAFF; cdr3_nt: TGCGCCAGCAGCTCCCAGGGGGTGGCTGAAGCTTTCTTT
d_call: TRBD1; cdr3_length: 15; clone_size: few; j_call: TRBJ1-1; v_call: TRBV4-1; cdr3_aa: CASSPTGTGKTEAFF; cdr3_nt: TGCGCCAGCAGTCCTACCGGGACAGGGAAGACTGAAGCTTTCTTT
d_call: TRBD1; cdr3_length: 13; clone_size: once; j_call: TRBJ1-5; v_call: TRBV19; cdr3_aa: CAGSTGGNQPQHF; cdr3_nt: TGTGCCGGATCGACAGGGGGCAATCAGCCCCAGCATTTT
d_call: TRBD1; cdr3_length: 16; clone_size: NA; j_call: TRBJ1-5; v_call: TRBV6-6; cdr3_aa: CASSIYWDRGNQPQHF; cdr3_nt: TGTGCCAGCAGCATCTACTGGGACAGGGGCAATCAGCCCCAGCATTTT
d_call: NA; cdr3_length: 14; clone_size: NA; j_call: TRBJ2-7; v_call: TRBV4-3; cdr3_aa: CASSQSGLGYEQYF; cdr3_nt: TGCGCCAGCAGCCAATCAGGGCTAGGGTACGAGCAGTACTTC
d_call: TRBD2; cdr3_length: 16; clone_size: NA; j_call: TRBJ2-5; v_call: TRBV7-9; cdr3_aa: CASSSGLAGSSGTQYF; cdr3_nt: TGTGCCAGCAGCTCCGGACTAGCGGGATCAAGCGGGACCCAGTACTTC
d_call: TRBD2; cdr3_length: 14; clone_size: NA; j_call: TRBJ2-5; v_call: TRBV5-1; cdr3_aa: CASSLRQGGETQYF; cdr3_nt: TGCGCCAGCAGCTTACGCCAGGGAGGGGAGACCCAGTACTTC
d_call: NA; cdr3_length: 16; clone_size: few; j_call: TRBJ2-5; v_call: TRBV28; cdr3_aa: CASSLQATPYQETQYF; cdr3_nt: TGTGCCAGCAGTTTACAGGCTACCCCGTACCAAGAGACCCAGTACTTC
d_call: NA; cdr3_length: 14; clone_size: NA; j_call: TRBJ1-2; v_call: TRBV28; cdr3_aa: CASSSPQGNYGYTF; cdr3_nt: TGTGCCAGCAGTTCACCCCAGGGAAACTATGGCTACACCTTC
d_call: TRBD2; cdr3_length: 16; clone_size: NA; j_call: TRBJ2-1; v_call: TRBV7-2; cdr3_aa: CASSLMTLAGGSEQFF; cdr3_nt: TGTGCCAGCAGCTTAATGACGTTAGCGGGGGGATCTGAGCAGTTCTTC
d_call: TRBD1; cdr3_length: 15; clone_size: NA; j_call: TRBJ1-5; v_call: TRBV7-2; cdr3_aa: CASSFTTGDNQPQHF; cdr3_nt: TGTGCCAGCAGCTTTACGACAGGGGACAATCAGCCCCAGCATTTT
d_call: NA; cdr3_length: 19; clone_size: NA; j_call: TRBJ2-3; v_call: TRBV18; cdr3_aa: CASSPLRVTDLGQPITQYF; cdr3_nt: TGTGCCAGCTCACCACTGCGAGTGACTGATTTGGGGCAGCCGATAACGCAGTATTTT
d_call: NA; cdr3_length: 14; clone_size: NA; j_call: TRBJ2-2; v_call: TRBV6-5; cdr3_aa: CASSEQGRTGELFF; cdr3_nt: TGTGCCAGCAGTGAACAGGGACGGACCGGGGAGCTGTTTTTT
d_call: NA; cdr3_length: 15; clone_size: once; j_call: TRBJ2-1; v_call: TRBV7-7; cdr3_aa: CASSLGGQPYNEQFF; cdr3_nt: TGTGCTAGCAGCTTAGGAGGACAGCCTTACAATGAGCAGTTCTTC
d_call: TRBD1; cdr3_length: 15; clone_size: NA; j_call: TRBJ2-2; v_call: TRBV28; cdr3_aa: CASRTGQGNTGELFF; cdr3_nt: TGTGCCAGCAGAACGGGACAGGGTAACACCGGGGAGCTGTTTTTT
d_call: NA; cdr3_length: 13; clone_size: few; j_call: TRBJ1-1; v_call: TRBV6-4; cdr3_aa: CASSLTGRTEAFF; cdr3_nt: TGTGCCAGCAGTTTGACAGGCCGCACTGAAGCTTTCTTT
d_call: TRBD1; cdr3_length: 15; clone_size: NA; j_call: TRBJ1-5; v_call: TRBV15; cdr3_aa: CATSTQTGGGQPQHF; cdr3_nt: TGTGCCACCAGCACCCAGACAGGGGGCGGTCAGCCCCAGCATTTT
d_call: NA; cdr3_length: 15; clone_size: NA; j_call: TRBJ2-7; v_call: TRBV6-5; cdr3_aa: CASSYKQVGTYEQYF; cdr3_nt: TGTGCCAGCAGTTACAAACAGGTGGGGACCTACGAGCAGTACTTC
d_call: NA; cdr3_length: 15; clone_size: NA; j_call: TRBJ1-1; v_call: TRBV6-6; cdr3_aa: CASSYGGSKNTEAFF; cdr3_nt: TGTGCCAGCAGTTACGGCGGCTCTAAAAACACTGAAGCTTTCTTT
d_call: TRBD1; cdr3_length: 15; clone_size: NA; j_call: TRBJ1-2; v_call: TRBV28; cdr3_aa: CASSTTIEGARGYTF; cdr3_nt: TGTGCCAGCAGTACGACTATTGAGGGGGCGCGGGGCTACACCTTC
d_call: TRBD1; cdr3_length: 13; clone_size: NA; j_call: TRBJ1-5; v_call: TRBV19; cdr3_aa: CATRDREGQPQHF; cdr3_nt: TGTGCCACCCGGGACAGGGAAGGTCAGCCCCAGCATTTT
d_call: NA; cdr3_length: 14; clone_size: NA; j_call: TRBJ1-1; v_call: TRBV4-1; cdr3_aa: CASSQGYRDTEAFF; cdr3_nt: TGCGCCAGCAGCCAAGGTTACAGGGACACTGAAGCTTTCTTT
d_call: TRBD2; cdr3_length: 17; clone_size: NA; j_call: TRBJ2-5; v_call: TRBV5-4; cdr3_aa: CASSGRAWGRGGETQYF; cdr3_nt: TGTGCCAGCAGCGGGAGGGCGTGGGGAAGAGGAGGGGAGACCCAGTACTTC
d_call: TRBD2; cdr3_length: 13; clone_size: once; j_call: TRBJ2-1; v_call: TRBV7-8; cdr3_aa: CASSLEAGGEQFF; cdr3_nt: TGTGCCAGCAGCTTAGAGGCGGGAGGGGAACAGTTCTTC
d_call: TRBD1; cdr3_length: 15; clone_size: NA; j_call: TRBJ2-3; v_call: TRBV5-8; cdr3_aa: CASSLGQGETDTQYF; cdr3_nt: TGTGCCAGCAGCTTGGGACAGGGGGAGACGGATACGCAGTATTTT
d_call: NA; cdr3_length: 13; clone_size: NA; j_call: TRBJ1-1; v_call: TRBV6-5; cdr3_aa: CASSYEGGAEAFF; cdr3_nt: TGTGCCAGCAGTTACGAGGGCGGGGCTGAAGCTTTCTTT
d_call: TRBD2; cdr3_length: 15; clone_size: NA; j_call: TRBJ2-2; v_call: TRBV5-4; cdr3_aa: CASSSLSSGRGELFF; cdr3_nt: TGTGCCAGCAGTTCTCTATCTAGCGGGAGGGGGGAGCTGTTTTTT
d_call: NA; cdr3_length: 15; clone_size: NA; j_call: TRBJ2-7; v_call: TRBV28; cdr3_aa: CASSRKSWYSYEQYF; cdr3_nt: TGTGCCAGCAGCCGTAAAAGCTGGTACTCCTACGAGCAGTACTTC
d_call: TRBD1; cdr3_length: 13; clone_size: NA; j_call: TRBJ1-2; v_call: TRBV30; cdr3_aa: CAWSVGQGDGYTF; cdr3_nt: TGTGCCTGGAGTGTGGGACAGGGTGATGGCTACACCTTC
d_call: TRBD2; cdr3_length: 17; clone_size: once; j_call: TRBJ2-7; v_call: TRBV10-1; cdr3_aa: CASRESVGGRPPTKQYF; cdr3_nt: TGCGCCAGCAGGGAATCGGTCGGGGGGAGACCTCCTACGAAGCAGTACTTC
d_call: NA; cdr3_length: 14; clone_size: NA; j_call: TRBJ2-5; v_call: TRBV7-9; cdr3_aa: CASSLAGGPETQYF; cdr3_nt: TGTGCCAGCAGCTTAGCCGGGGGGCCAGAGACCCAGTACTTC
d_call: TRBD2; cdr3_length: 16; clone_size: NA; j_call: TRBJ2-1; v_call: TRBV14; cdr3_aa: CASSQVAGSSYNEQFF; cdr3_nt: TGTGCCAGCAGCCAAGTAGCGGGTAGCTCCTACAATGAGCAGTTCTTC
d_call: NA; cdr3_length: 12; clone_size: NA; j_call: TRBJ2-7; v_call: TRBV29-1; cdr3_aa: CSVEYGSYEQYF; cdr3_nt: TGCAGCGTGGAGTACGGCTCCTACGAGCAGTACTTC
d_call: TRBD1; cdr3_length: 14; clone_size: NA; j_call: TRBJ1-2; v_call: TRBV25-1; cdr3_aa: CASSGGQGLSGYTF; cdr3_nt: TGTGCCAGCAGTGGAGGACAGGGGCTCTCTGGCTACACCTTC
d_call: TRBD2; cdr3_length: 15; clone_size: NA; j_call: TRBJ2-7; v_call: TRBV19; cdr3_aa: CASSALTSAKGEQYF; cdr3_nt: TGTGCCAGTAGTGCCCTGACTAGCGCGAAGGGCGAGCAGTACTTC
d_call: TRBD2; cdr3_length: 14; clone_size: NA; j_call: TRBJ2-5; v_call: TRBV30; cdr3_aa: CAWKLAGGRETQYF; cdr3_nt: TGTGCCTGGAAACTAGCGGGGGGGCGGGAGACCCAGTACTTC
d_call: NA; cdr3_length: 16; clone_size: NA; j_call: TRBJ2-3; v_call: TRBV2; cdr3_aa: CASSVGGAGALDTQYF; cdr3_nt: TGTGCCAGCAGTGTAGGGGGGGCGGGGGCTTTAGATACGCAGTATTTT
d_call: TRBD1; cdr3_length: 14; clone_size: NA; j_call: TRBJ1-2; v_call: TRBV28; cdr3_aa: CASSTGQGDYGYTF; cdr3_nt: TGTGCCAGCAGTACCGGACAGGGGGACTATGGCTACACCTTC
d_call: NA; cdr3_length: 11; clone_size: NA; j_call: TRBJ1-2; v_call: TRBV30; cdr3_aa: CAWSEGLDYTF; cdr3_nt: TGTGCCTGGAGTGAGGGGCTCGACTACACCTTC
d_call: NA; cdr3_length: 14; clone_size: NA; j_call: TRBJ1-2; v_call: TRBV9; cdr3_aa: CASSEGGRGYGYTF; cdr3_nt: TGTGCCAGCAGCGAGGGGGGGCGGGGATATGGCTACACCTTC
d_call: NA; cdr3_length: 14; clone_size: NA; j_call: TRBJ1-1; v_call: TRBV25-1; cdr3_aa: CASTPGFAYTEAFF; cdr3_nt: TGTGCCAGCACCCCAGGGTTTGCGTACACTGAAGCTTTCTTT
d_call: NA; cdr3_length: 13; clone_size: NA; j_call: TRBJ2-1; v_call: TRBV5-4; cdr3_aa: CASSLAGRDEQFF; cdr3_nt: TGTGCCAGCAGCTTGGCCGGGAGAGATGAGCAGTTCTTC
d_call: NA; cdr3_length: 14; clone_size: NA; j_call: TRBJ2-5; v_call: TRBV28; cdr3_aa: CASSPDFARGTQYF; cdr3_nt: TGTGCCAGCAGTCCCGACTTTGCGCGGGGGACCCAGTACTTC
d_call: TRBD2; cdr3_length: 16; clone_size: NA; j_call: TRBJ2-3; v_call: TRBV7-2; cdr3_aa: CAYKGASGGLTDTQYF; cdr3_nt: TGTGCCTATAAAGGGGCTAGCGGGGGGTTAACAGATACGCAGTATTTT
d_call: NA; cdr3_length: 13; clone_size: NA; j_call: TRBJ1-1; v_call: TRBV9; cdr3_aa: CASSGEVNTEAFF; cdr3_nt: TGTGCCAGCAGCGGAGAAGTCAACACTGAAGCTTTCTTT
d_call: NA; cdr3_length: 13; clone_size: once; j_call: TRBJ1-2; v_call: TRBV28; cdr3_aa: CASATASNYGYTF; cdr3_nt: TGTGCCAGTGCAACAGCTTCTAACTATGGCTACACCTTC
d_call: NA; cdr3_length: 15; clone_size: NA; j_call: TRBJ1-2; v_call: TRBV4-1; cdr3_aa: CASSQEGRGNYGYTF; cdr3_nt: TGCGCCAGCAGCCAAGAGGGTCGGGGGAACTATGGCTACACCTTC